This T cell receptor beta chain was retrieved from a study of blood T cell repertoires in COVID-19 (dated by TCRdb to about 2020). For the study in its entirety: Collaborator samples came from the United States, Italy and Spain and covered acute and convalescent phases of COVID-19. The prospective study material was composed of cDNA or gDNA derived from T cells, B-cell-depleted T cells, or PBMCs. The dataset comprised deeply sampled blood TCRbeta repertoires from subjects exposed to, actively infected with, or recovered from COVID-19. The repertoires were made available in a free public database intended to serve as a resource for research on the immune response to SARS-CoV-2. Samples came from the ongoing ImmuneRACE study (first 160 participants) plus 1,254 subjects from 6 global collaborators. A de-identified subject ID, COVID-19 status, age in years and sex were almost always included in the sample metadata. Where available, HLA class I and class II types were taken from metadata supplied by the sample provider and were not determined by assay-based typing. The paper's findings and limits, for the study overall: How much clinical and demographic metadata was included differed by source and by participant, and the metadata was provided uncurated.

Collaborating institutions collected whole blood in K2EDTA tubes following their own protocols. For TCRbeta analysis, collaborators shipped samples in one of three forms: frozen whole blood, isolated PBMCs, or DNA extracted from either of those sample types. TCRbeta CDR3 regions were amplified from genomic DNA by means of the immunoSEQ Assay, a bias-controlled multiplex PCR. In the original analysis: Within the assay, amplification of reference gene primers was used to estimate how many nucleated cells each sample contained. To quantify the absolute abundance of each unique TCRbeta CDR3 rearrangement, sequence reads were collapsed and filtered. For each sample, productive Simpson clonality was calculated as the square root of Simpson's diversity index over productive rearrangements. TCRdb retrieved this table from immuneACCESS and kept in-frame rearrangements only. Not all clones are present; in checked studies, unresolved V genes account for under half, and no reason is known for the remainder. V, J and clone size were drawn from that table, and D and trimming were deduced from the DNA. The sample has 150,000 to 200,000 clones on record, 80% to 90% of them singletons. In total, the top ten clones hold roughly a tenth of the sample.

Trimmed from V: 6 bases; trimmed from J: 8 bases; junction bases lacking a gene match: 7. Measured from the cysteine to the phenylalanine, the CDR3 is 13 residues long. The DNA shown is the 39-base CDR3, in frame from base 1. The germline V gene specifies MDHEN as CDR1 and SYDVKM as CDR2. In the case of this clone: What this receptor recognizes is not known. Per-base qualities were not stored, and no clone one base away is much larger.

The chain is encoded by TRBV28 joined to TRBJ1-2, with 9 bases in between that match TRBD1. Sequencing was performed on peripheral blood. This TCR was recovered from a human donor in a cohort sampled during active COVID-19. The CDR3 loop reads CASRATGGSGYTF. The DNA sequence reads TGTGCCAGCAGGGCGACAGGGGGTTCGGGCTACACCTTC.